This T cell receptor beta chain was sequenced for a study of cytomegalovirus exposure and HLA in healthy donors. It was with 60 Vbeta and 13 Jbeta primers that the PCR ran. Method: immunoSEQ multiplex PCR; TCRdb's copy keeps in-frame clones and lacks some. This sample has some 130,000 clones, with about 80% found just once. Study results and caveats: TCR association rates varied by HLA locus in a later analysis, with DRB1 highest and HLA-C lowest.

The CDR3 totals 15 residues. CDR1 and CDR2 (germline): SGHRS, YFSETQ. Trimming took off 4 bases at V and 4 bases at J, with 17 bases between the two ends. As to this clone: Its target is unknown.

This TCR came from a man aged 30 to 39 in good health. The J gene is TRBJ1-2, the V gene TRBV5-1; possibly TRBD1 for D (6 bases). The sample was PBMCs. The CDR3 loop reads CASSRDTDLSYGYTF. Here the CDR3 DNA reads TGCGCCAGCAGCCGGGACACCGACCTTTCCTATGGCTACACCTTC.